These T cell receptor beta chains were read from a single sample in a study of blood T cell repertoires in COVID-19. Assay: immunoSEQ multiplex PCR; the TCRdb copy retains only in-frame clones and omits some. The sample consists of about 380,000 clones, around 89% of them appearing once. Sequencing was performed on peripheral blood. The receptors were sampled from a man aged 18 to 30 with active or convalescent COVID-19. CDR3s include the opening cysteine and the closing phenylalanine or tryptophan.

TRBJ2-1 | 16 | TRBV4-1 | CASSQDAAGEYNEQFF
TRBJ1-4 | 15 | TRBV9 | CASSVNRGFGEKLFF
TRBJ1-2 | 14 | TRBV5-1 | CASSSRDSNYGYTF
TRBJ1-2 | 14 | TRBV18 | CASSPGSDFYGYTF
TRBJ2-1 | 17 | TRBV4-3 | CASSQDKIQRGGYEQFF
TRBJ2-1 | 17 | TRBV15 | CATSRDLAGGSYNEQFF
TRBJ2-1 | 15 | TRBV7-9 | CASSLPVSFNNEQFF
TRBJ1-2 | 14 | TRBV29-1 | CSVEGGRGFLGYTF
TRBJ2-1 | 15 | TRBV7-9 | CASSSKGLADNEQFF
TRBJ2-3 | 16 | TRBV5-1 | CASSYGLAGGGDTQYF
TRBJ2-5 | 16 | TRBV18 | CASSPLPAGGVETQYF
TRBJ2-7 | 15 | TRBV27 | CASKNRGEFYYEQYF
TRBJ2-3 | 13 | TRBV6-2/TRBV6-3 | CASSRGQTDTQYF
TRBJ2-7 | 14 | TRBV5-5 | CASSLSSGMDEQYF
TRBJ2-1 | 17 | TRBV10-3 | CAISEPGAGGFHNEQFF
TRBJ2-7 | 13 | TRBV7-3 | CASSWRQGLEQYF
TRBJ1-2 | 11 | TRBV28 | CASSPGVIRTF
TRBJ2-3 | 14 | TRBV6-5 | CASSSTGDGDTQYF
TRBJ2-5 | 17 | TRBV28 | CASSPPHQKGPQETQYF
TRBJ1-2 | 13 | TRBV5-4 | CASSLEANYGYTF
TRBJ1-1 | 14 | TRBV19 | CASSIGDSPNEAFF
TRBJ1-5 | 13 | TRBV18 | CASSTGLGQPQHF
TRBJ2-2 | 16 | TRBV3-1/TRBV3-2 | CASSPGKAGVSGELFF
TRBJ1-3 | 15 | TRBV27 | CASSSRTGLGNTIYF
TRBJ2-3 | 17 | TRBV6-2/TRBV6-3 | CASSYIGTGASTDTQYF
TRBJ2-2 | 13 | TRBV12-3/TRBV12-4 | CASTTTVTGELFF
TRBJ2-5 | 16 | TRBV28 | CASSFVRASGEETQYF
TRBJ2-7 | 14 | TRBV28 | CASSSYRGLNEQYF